What follows are 14 T cell receptor beta chains derived from one specimen sequenced in a study of CD8+ T cells in alopecia areata. The authors extracted RNA and reverse transcribed it into cDNA as the sequencing template. Profiled with immunoSEQ multiplex PCR; TCRdb holds only in-frame clones, not every one. Of around 250,000 clones listed, under 70% are singletons. The source material was CD4+ T cells sorted from blood, sampled at week 0. These receptors were obtained from a human donor with alopecia areata.

The chain has TRBV15 and TRBJ2-5; 7 positions match TRBD1. Germline CDR1 and CDR2: LNHNV and YYDKDF (reference sequence). The CDR3 runs 15 residues. V lost 2 bases to trimming and J lost 1 base; unmatched junction nucleotides: 4. This CDR3 is CATSRLDRVQETQYF. CDR3 coding DNA: TGTGCCACCAGCAGACTAGACAGGGTCCAAGAGACCCAGTACTTC.

The chain uses TRBV14 and TRBJ1-1, with unresolved D. The CDR3 extends over 13 amino acids. CDR1 and CDR2 (germline): SGHDN, FVKESK. V was shortened by 0 bases and J by 5 bases, with 7 bases between the two germline ends. The CDR3 DNA is TGTGCCAGCAGCCAAGATTTGTCAACTGAAGCTTTCTTT. Translated: CASSQDLSTEAFF.

CDR3 sequence (DNA): TGTGCCAGCAGTTTAATGGCAGAACTCACAGATACGCAGTATTTT. It yields the protein CASSLMAELTDTQYF. The V call is TRBV27, the J call TRBJ2-3; no clear D gene. The germline CDR1 and CDR2 sequences are MNHEY and SMNVEV (reference sequence). Trimming took 2 bases from V and 2 from J, leaving 11 bases between them. CDR3 length equals 15 residues.

This clone was observed once. The chain has TRBV30 and TRBJ1-2, with unresolved D. The CDR3 contains 12 residues. CDR1 is GTSNPN and CDR2 is SVGIG in the germline V gene (reference sequence). V lost 1 base, J lost 4 bases, and 7 bases lay in between. CDR3 in amino acids: CAWSDRTYGYTF. For the CDR3, the DNA is TGTGCCTGGAGTGACCGAACCTATGGCTACACCTTC.

This clone was counted a few times. The chain carries TRBV2 and TRBJ1-6, with 8 bases that match TRBD1. V lost 8 bases, J lost 3 bases, and 12 bases stayed unmatched. CDR1 is SNHLY and CDR2 is FYNNEI in the germline V gene. This CDR3 contains 17 residues. The CDR3 nucleotides are TGTGCCAGCTCCGGGACAGGCACGATCAGCTATAATTCACCCCTCCACTTT. Its protein is CASSGTGTISYNSPLHF.

The rearrangement uses TRBV6-1 and TRBJ1-2; 8 nucleotides line up with TRBD1. Germline CDR1 reads MNHNS; CDR2 reads SASEGT. This CDR3 is 16 amino acids long. The V and J ends lost 3 bases and 4 bases, in that order; junction bases with no gene match: 10. The CDR3 bases are TGTGCCAGCAGTGACATACCGGGACAGGAGATCTATGGCTACACCTTC. Translating it yields CASSDIPGQEIYGYTF.

This rearrangement joins TRBV11-2 to TRBJ1-5, with D maybe TRBD1 (5 bases). Trimming took 1 base from V and 6 from J, leaving 7 bases between them. The CDR3 is made up of 13 amino acids. CDR1 is SGHAT, CDR2 FQNNGV, per germline. The CDR3 DNA sequence: TGTGCCAGCAGCTTAGGGGGGTCTCAGCCCCAGCATTTT. Amino acids: CASSLGGSQPQHF.

Only one count was recorded for this clone. The chain carries TRBV4-1 and TRBJ2-1; 9 nucleotides align to TRBD1. The germline gives CDR1 MGHRA, CDR2 YSYEKL. Trimming cost V 2 bases and J 8 bases; bases outside gene matches: 4. This CDR3 has 14 residues. This CDR3 is CASSQHRGPDEQFF. CDR3 DNA sequence: TGCGCCAGCAGCCAACACAGGGGGCCAGATGAGCAGTTCTTC.

The gene calls are TRBV7-9 and TRBJ2-5; no clear D gene. Trimming left V 2 bases short and J 3 bases short, with 7 bases between. The CDR3 runs to 13 residues. Per germline, CDR1 SEHNR and CDR2 FQNEAQ (reference sequence). CDR3 DNA sequence: TGTGCCAGCAGCTTATTTGAGGAAGAGACCCAGTACTTC. Translated, it gives CASSLFEEETQYF. Complete variable domain (other parts from reference TRBV7-9 and TRBJ2-5): DTGVSQNPRHKITKRGQNVTFRCDPISEHNRLYWYRQTLGQGPEFLTYFQNEAQLEKSRLLSDRFSAERPKGSFSTLEIQRTEQGDSAMYLCASSLFEEETQYFGPGTRLLVL.

This chain uses TRBV7-9 with TRBJ2-7, with D perhaps being TRBD1 or TRBD2 (6 bases each). Trimming took 1 base from V and 13 from J, leaving 17 bases between them. The CDR3 has 13 amino acids. Looked up from germline, CDR1 is SEHNR and CDR2 is FQNEAQ (reference sequence). This CDR3 is CASSLGSGASEYF. For the CDR3, the DNA is TGTGCCAGCAGCTTAGGGTCGGGGGCGTCGGAATACTTC.

In its sample, this clone was seen a few times. The chain links TRBV5-1 to TRBJ1-5; a weak D match, TRBD1 (5 bases). The CDR3 has 14 amino acids. Germline V gene sequence: CDR1 SGHRS, CDR2 YFSETQ. V lost 0 bases, J lost 6 bases, and 10 bases lay in between. The CDR3 nucleotides read TGCGCCAGCAGCTTGGACGGGGCTATTCAGCCCCAGCATTTT. Its protein product is CASSLDGAIQPQHF.

The chain couples TRBV29-1 to TRBJ2-5; weak D call: TRBD2 (5 bases). Per germline, CDR1 SQVTM and CDR2 ANQGSEA. V dropped 5 bases and J dropped 0 bases, with 10 bases sitting between them. The CDR3 has 13 amino acids. In DNA, the CDR3 is TGCAGCGTTCTGCGGGTGTACCAAGAGACCCAGTACTTC. Translating it yields CSVLRVYQETQYF.

The chain combines TRBV10-3 with TRBJ1-5, with D possibly TRBD1 on 6 matching bases. The ends were cut back, 3 bases at V and 2 bases at J, with 14 bases in the middle. This CDR3 region has 16 residues. Looked up from germline, CDR1 is ENHRY and CDR2 is SYGVKD. As DNA, the CDR3 is TGTGCCATCAGTGAAGTGGGGGGCCTGGGCAATCAGCCCCAGCATTTT. Protein sequence: CAISEVGGLGNQPQHF.

V is TRBV2 and J is TRBJ1-5; a weak D match, TRBD1 (6 bases). This CDR3 is built from 16 residues. The V end lost 5 bases, the J end lost 5 bases, and 19 bases lay between the germline ends. Germline CDR1 reads SNHLY; CDR2 reads FYNNEI. The CDR3: CASSSLTGTSDQPQHF. DNA for the CDR3: TGTGCCAGCAGTTCATTAACAGGGACAAGTGATCAGCCCCAGCATTTT.